The sequence of this TCR beta chain was determined in a study of T cell changes during pregnancy in multiple sclerosis. The V gene's germline CDR1 is DFQATT and CDR2 SNEGSKA (reference sequence). Between the trimmed V and J ends, which lost 1 base and 8 bases, there was a span of 8 bases. There are 11 residues in the CDR3. Sequencing used immunoSEQ multiplex PCR; TCRdb keeps in-frame clones, though not all of them. The sample holds tens of thousands of clones, 90% to 95% seen once. The sample in question was peripheral blood, obtained after pregnancy. The gene calls are TRBV20-1 and TRBJ1-2; no clear D. This clonotype was sampled from a female donor in good health, enrolled as a control in a pregnancy study. The CDR3 DNA is TGCAGTGCTAGAGGGCTGTGGGGCTACACCTTC. Translated: CSARGLWGYTF.